These T cell receptor beta chains were read from a single sample in a study of CD8 T cells in Susac syndrome. TCRdb processed the immunoSEQ multiplex PCR reads anew with MiXCR; each CDR3 protein has one entry. This sample yields 80,000 to 95,000 distinct CDR3 sequences, of which 85% to 95% are seen a single time; approximately 0.9% belongs to the top ten. Sample: CD8+ T cells from PBMCs. These receptors were collected from a human donor with Susac syndrome. Both conserved end residues are part of each CDR3. Each record gives: CDR3 protein, J gene, clone size, V gene, CDR3 length. Only part of the rows carry a size: once, few, many, or a class if the clone is expanded.

CDR3aa: CSAVGHLSSGNTIYF; j_gene: TRBJ1-3; abundance: once; v_gene: TRBV29-1; len: 15
CDR3aa: CASRQGPVQETQYF; j_gene: TRBJ2-5; abundance: once; v_gene: TRBV7-8; len: 14
CDR3aa: CASSDSLEQYF; j_gene: TRBJ2-7; abundance: NA; v_gene: TRBV12-3/TRBV12-4; len: 11
CDR3aa: CASSQSREHEQYF; j_gene: TRBJ2-7; abundance: NA; v_gene: TRBV16; len: 13
CDR3aa: CASSYYSTSGANVLTF; j_gene: TRBJ2-6; abundance: NA; v_gene: TRBV13; len: 16
CDR3aa: CASKRPTDPDTQYF; j_gene: TRBJ2-3; abundance: NA; v_gene: TRBV12-3/TRBV12-4; len: 14
CDR3aa: CASSLRAAGGAEDTQYF; j_gene: TRBJ2-3; abundance: NA; v_gene: TRBV18; len: 17
CDR3aa: CASSTGLASYEQYF; j_gene: TRBJ2-7; abundance: NA; v_gene: TRBV19; len: 14
CDR3aa: CASSQDQGLNTEAFF; j_gene: TRBJ1-1; abundance: NA; v_gene: TRBV4-1; len: 15
CDR3aa: CASSQDHPVMGEQYF; j_gene: TRBJ2-7; abundance: NA; v_gene: TRBV4-2; len: 15
CDR3aa: CASSLRGGSNEQFF; j_gene: TRBJ2-1; abundance: NA; v_gene: TRBV7-3; len: 14
CDR3aa: CASSQGGNRGQETQYF; j_gene: TRBJ2-5; abundance: NA; v_gene: TRBV4-3; len: 16
CDR3aa: CASSIVGQVNTGELFF; j_gene: TRBJ2-2; abundance: NA; v_gene: TRBV19; len: 16
CDR3aa: CSGGTPRSTDTQYF; j_gene: TRBJ2-3; abundance: NA; v_gene: TRBV29-1; len: 14
CDR3aa: CSARNPEDTEAFF; j_gene: TRBJ1-1; abundance: NA; v_gene: TRBV20-1; len: 13
CDR3aa: CASSMRDTGNYGYTF; j_gene: TRBJ1-2; abundance: NA; v_gene: TRBV7-9; len: 15
CDR3aa: CASTPNGGSYEQYF; j_gene: TRBJ2-7; abundance: NA; v_gene: TRBV28; len: 14
CDR3aa: CSARGPRAAAQYF; j_gene: TRBJ2-3; abundance: NA; v_gene: TRBV20-1; len: 13
CDR3aa: CASSSDSEYQETQYF; j_gene: TRBJ2-5; abundance: once; v_gene: TRBV5-6; len: 15
CDR3aa: CASSYDRSNNSPLHF; j_gene: TRBJ1-6; abundance: NA; v_gene: TRBV5-4; len: 15
CDR3aa: CASSTRKTGDQETQYF; j_gene: TRBJ2-5; abundance: NA; v_gene: TRBV7-9; len: 16
CDR3aa: CASSLLFRYSGANVLTF; j_gene: TRBJ2-6; abundance: once; v_gene: TRBV27; len: 17
CDR3aa: CASSFSPSRGGSDTQYF; j_gene: TRBJ2-3; abundance: NA; v_gene: TRBV7-9; len: 17
CDR3aa: CASSPRLAGTDTQYF; j_gene: TRBJ2-3; abundance: NA; v_gene: TRBV6-5; len: 15
CDR3aa: CASSLRDSQQETQYF; j_gene: TRBJ2-5; abundance: NA; v_gene: TRBV3-1; len: 15
CDR3aa: CASSYEWKETQYF; j_gene: TRBJ2-5; abundance: NA; v_gene: TRBV6-6; len: 13
CDR3aa: CASSYIGQDSGANVLTF; j_gene: TRBJ2-6; abundance: NA; v_gene: TRBV6-5; len: 17
CDR3aa: CASSFRTSGNTGELFF; j_gene: TRBJ2-2; abundance: NA; v_gene: TRBV5-4; len: 16
CDR3aa: CASSLGRGRETQYF; j_gene: TRBJ2-5; abundance: NA; v_gene: TRBV13; len: 14
CDR3aa: CASSQTGAHYGYTF; j_gene: TRBJ1-2; abundance: few; v_gene: TRBV4-1; len: 14
CDR3aa: CATTFSSGETYNEQFF; j_gene: TRBJ2-1; abundance: once; v_gene: TRBV27; len: 16
CDR3aa: CASSILASDTEQFF; j_gene: TRBJ2-1; abundance: NA; v_gene: TRBV19; len: 14
CDR3aa: CASSLYGTSEPGVQYF; j_gene: TRBJ2-7; abundance: NA; v_gene: TRBV13; len: 16
CDR3aa: CASSLTPTSGQETQYF; j_gene: TRBJ2-5; abundance: NA; v_gene: TRBV6-5; len: 16
CDR3aa: CASSPPGWGGDYGYTF; j_gene: TRBJ1-2; abundance: NA; v_gene: TRBV3-1; len: 16
CDR3aa: CASSFSGTGELFF; j_gene: TRBJ2-2; abundance: NA; v_gene: TRBV27; len: 13
CDR3aa: CASSVAGDYNEQFF; j_gene: TRBJ2-1; abundance: NA; v_gene: TRBV25-1; len: 14
CDR3aa: CASSPRWGSTDTQYF; j_gene: TRBJ2-3; abundance: NA; v_gene: TRBV14; len: 15
CDR3aa: CSASPLAEGDTQYF; j_gene: TRBJ2-3; abundance: NA; v_gene: TRBV20-1; len: 14
CDR3aa: CASSLESTGGPEAFF; j_gene: TRBJ1-1; abundance: NA; v_gene: TRBV5-1; len: 15
CDR3aa: CASSSQGSSSYEQYF; j_gene: TRBJ2-7; abundance: NA; v_gene: TRBV7-8; len: 15
CDR3aa: CTSSLETGRPNYGYTF; j_gene: TRBJ1-2; abundance: NA; v_gene: TRBV5-6; len: 16
CDR3aa: CASSRDTQYF; j_gene: TRBJ2-3; abundance: NA; v_gene: TRBV11-3; len: 10
CDR3aa: CASSLRDRIYGYTF; j_gene: TRBJ1-2; abundance: NA; v_gene: TRBV11-2; len: 14
CDR3aa: CASSDSGVTDTQYF; j_gene: TRBJ2-3; abundance: NA; v_gene: TRBV6-4; len: 14